This passage covers 24 T cell receptor beta chains from one sample sequenced in a study of cytomegalovirus exposure and HLA in healthy donors (dated by TCRdb to about 2017). The protocol used for the library was the immunoSEQ multiplex PCR assay. As stored in TCRdb, this immuneACCESS dataset retains in-frame rearrangements with V and J assigned. A fraction of the clones does not appear; measured against another copy, unresolved V genes explain less than half of the discrepancy, and the remainder lacks a known reason. The sample includes fewer than 200,000 clones, with 75% to 90% observed a single time. The ten largest clones capture approximately 2% of the sample. The source material was PBMCs. Source of these receptors: a young woman in good health and CMV-seronegative.

Of note for this clone: Other DNA sequences from this sample encode an identical CDR3 as well. The chain has TRBV4-1 and TRBJ1-2; D gene uncertain. The V end lost 0 bases, the J end lost 3 bases, and 8 bases lay between the germline ends. This CDR3 has 14 amino acids. Looked up from germline, CDR1 is MGHRA and CDR2 is YSYEKL. CDR3 DNA sequence: TGCGCCAGCAGCCAAGATCCAGGATACTATGGCTACACCTTC. It is translated as CASSQDPGYYGYTF.

In this sample, this clone turned up a few times. This chain connects TRBV27 to TRBJ2-1, with D tentatively TRBD1 (6 bases). The CDR3 sequence is 15 residues long. Looked up from germline, CDR1 is MNHEY and CDR2 is SMNVEV (reference sequence). The V end was cut by 3 bases, the J end by 9 bases, with 18 bases between. The CDR3 spells CASSFRDKGIGEQFF. CDR3 DNA sequence: TGTGCCAGCAGTTTCCGGGACAAGGGAATCGGTGAGCAGTTCTTC.

The chain couples TRBV2 to TRBJ1-1, with D unclear. V lost 2 bases and J lost 2, with 6 bases in between. Per the germline V gene, CDR1 is SNHLY and CDR2 is FYNNEI. The CDR3 is 13 amino acids. For the CDR3, the DNA is TGTGCCAGCAGTGAAAAGCGCAACACTGAAGCTTTCTTT. This sequence encodes CASSEKRNTEAFF.

This chain joins TRBV4-3 and TRBJ2-7, with a possible D match to TRBD2 (6 bases). Germline V CDR1 and CDR2: LGHNA, YSLEER. The CDR3 sequence is 13 residues long. V lost 5 bases, J lost 12 bases, and 20 bases lay in between. The CDR3 protein is CASSLVREAVWYF. The CDR3 DNA reads as TGCGCCAGCAGCTTGGTCAGGGAGGCGGTTTGGTACTTC.

The chain carries TRBV5-1 and TRBJ1-2; tentatively, D is TRBD1 (6 bases). CDR1 and CDR2 from the germline V gene are SGHRS and YFSETQ. This CDR3 is built from 15 residues. Trimming stripped 2 bases from V and 4 bases from J, with 15 bases between. The DNA of the CDR3 is TGCGCCAGCAGCTTTGGTTGGGGGCAGGGCTATGGCTACACCTTC. This gives the protein CASSFGWGQGYGYTF.

In this sample, this clone turned up a few times. The chain recombines TRBV5-1 with TRBJ1-5; no definite D call. Deletions cut 3 bases from V and 4 bases from J, with 5 bases between. Germline V gene lookup returns CDR1 SGHRS and CDR2 YFSETQ. This CDR3 is 12 amino acids long. The CDR3 spells CASSSVNQPQHF. The CDR3 DNA follows: TGCGCCAGCAGCTCTGTAAATCAGCCCCAGCATTTT.

The gene calls are TRBV5-6 and TRBJ2-4, with D tentatively TRBD1 (5 bases). Per germline, CDR1 SGHDT and CDR2 YYEEEE. The germline V and J ends were trimmed by 2 bases and 8 bases, with 11 bases remaining between them. This CDR3 has 13 residues. The CDR3 DNA sequence: TGTGCCAGCAGCTTTGGGGCATCGGACATTCAGTACTTC. The encoded protein is CASSFGASDIQYF.

The rearrangement uses TRBV9 and TRBJ2-2; 10 nucleotides align to TRBD2. The CDR3 is made up of 17 amino acids. Germline assignment: CDR1 SGDLS and CDR2 YYNGEE. V shed 3 bases, J shed 4 bases, and the junction held 9 bases outside the gene matches. The CDR3 is CASSAGPGTSATGELFF. The CDR3 bases are TGTGCCAGCAGCGCCGGCCCAGGGACTAGCGCCACCGGGGAGCTGTTTTTT.

The chain carries TRBV9 and TRBJ2-1, with unresolved D. The CDR3 runs to 15 residues. In germline, CDR1 is SGDLS, CDR2 YYNGEE. The ends were cut back, 0 bases at V and 6 bases at J, with 13 bases in the middle. The CDR3 spells CASSVAGLSPNEQFF. The DNA of the CDR3 is TGTGCCAGCAGCGTAGCGGGTTTAAGCCCCAATGAGCAGTTCTTC.

The gene calls are TRBV7-9 and TRBJ2-1; weak D call: TRBD1 (6 bases). Per germline, CDR1 SEHNR and CDR2 FQNEAQ (reference sequence). The CDR3 loop spans 13 amino acids. Deletions cut 4 bases from V and 10 bases from J, with 14 bases between. The CDR3 DNA reads as TGTGCCAGCAGCTCGACAGGTTCACGGGAGCAGTTCTTC. Translating it yields CASSSTGSREQFF.

The table lists this clone with a count of one. The V and J genes are TRBV9 and TRBJ2-4; the D gene is possibly TRBD2 (6 bases). The germline V gene has CDR1 SGDLS and CDR2 YYNGEE. V was shortened by 0 bases and J by 3 bases, with 16 bases between the two germline ends. CDR3 length: 17 residues. The CDR3 DNA reads TGTGCCAGCAGCGTAGAGGACTCCCGGAGGGGCAAAAACATTCAGTACTTC. Its protein product is CASSVEDSRRGKNIQYF.

The chain joins TRBV5-6 to TRBJ2-2; TRBD1 matches 8 bases. Trimming at V came to 4 bases and at J to 4 bases, leaving 9 bases not matched to a gene. Germline V gives CDR1 SGHDT, CDR2 YYEEEE. This CDR3 is 16 amino acids long. The CDR3 reads CASSATRGRITGELFF. For the CDR3, the DNA is TGTGCCAGCAGCGCGACCAGGGGGCGGATCACCGGGGAGCTGTTTTTT.

This chain links TRBV7-2 with TRBJ2-7; D is unclear. Germline V gives CDR1 SGHTA, CDR2 FQGNSA. The CDR3 covers 15 residues. Trimming stripped 5 bases from V and 5 bases from J, with 19 bases between. The CDR3 DNA sequence: TGTGCCAGCAGCCGTACAGTGTCTCTAATCGACGAGCAGTACTTC. It yields the protein CASSRTVSLIDEQYF.

The V call is TRBV5-4, the J call TRBJ2-3, with 15 bases fitting TRBD2. Trimming cost V 2 bases and J 1 base; bases outside gene matches: 5. The CDR3 consists of 18 residues. Germline CDR1 SGHNT, CDR2 YYREEE (reference sequence). In DNA form, the CDR3 reads TGTGCCAGCAGCTTTGGACTAGCGGGGGGGCGGGGCACAGATACGCAGTATTTT. It codes for CASSFGLAGGRGTDTQYF. The full variable domain, in which reference TRBV5-4 and TRBJ2-3 provide the parts outside the CDR3, is ETGVTQSPTHLIKTRGQQVTLRCSSQSGHNTVSWYQQALGQGPQFIFQYYREEENGRGNFPPRFSGLQFPNYSSELNVNALELDDSALYLCASSFGLAGGRGTDTQYFGPGTRLTVL.

This chain uses TRBV5-1 with TRBJ2-3, with TRBD1 matching over 9 bases. J gave up 6 bases and V 6 bases, and 8 bases lay outside the gene matches. CDR3 length: 14 amino acids. The germline gives CDR1 SGHRS, CDR2 YFSETQ. CDR3 in DNA: TGCGCCAGCAATTTTTACAGGGGGCCTGATACGCAGTATTTT. Translation gives CASNFYRGPDTQYF.

Points on this clone: Different DNA sequences within this sample yield the same CDR3. As DNA, the CDR3 is TGTGCCAGTAGTATTAGGACTGCGAACACTGAAGCTTTCTTT. As protein: CASSIRTANTEAFF. The gene calls are TRBV19 and TRBJ1-1; the D is unclear. The CDR3 runs 14 residues. Germline CDR1 and CDR2: LNHDA and SQIVND (reference sequence). The V gene lost 3 bases and the J gene lost 1 base, with 9 bases spanning the gap.

This chain links TRBV6-5 with TRBJ2-7, with 11 bases lining up with TRBD2. The CDR3 has 14 residues. V was clipped by 6 bases and J by 2 bases; unmatched bases: 3. Germline loops: CDR1 MNHEY, CDR2 SVGAGI. The CDR3 is CASSGTSGAYEQYF. In DNA form, the CDR3 reads TGTGCCAGCAGCGGGACTAGCGGAGCCTACGAGCAGTACTTC.

The chain combines TRBV19 with TRBJ2-3; 7 positions agree with TRBD1. Germline values: CDR1 LNHDA, CDR2 SQIVND (reference sequence). This CDR3 spans 15 amino acids. V lost 5 bases and J lost 2; bases outside the gene matches: 7. The CDR3 protein is CASSGRQGHTDTQYF. CDR3 sequence (DNA): TGTGCCAGTAGTGGTAGACAGGGTCACACAGATACGCAGTATTTT.

V is TRBV4-1 and J is TRBJ1-1, with 8 nucleotides matching TRBD1. Germline assignment: CDR1 MGHRA and CDR2 YSYEKL. This CDR3 is 15 amino acids long. Germline trimming cut 2 bases from V and 3 bases from J; bases unmatched to any gene: 5. The CDR3 reads CASSQLQGGDTEAFF. CDR3 coding DNA: TGCGCCAGCAGCCAATTACAGGGGGGGGACACTGAAGCTTTCTTT.

This sequence joins TRBV10-2 and TRBJ2-1; 8 bases match TRBD2. This CDR3 region has 17 residues. V lost 8 bases to trimming and J lost 4 bases; unmatched junction nucleotides: 16. Germline lookup yields CDR1 WSHSY and CDR2 SAAADI. CDR3 nucleotides: TGCGCCAGCCGTTCGGGGAGGGTTAGCGGGATTTACAATGAGCAGTTCTTC. It translates to CASRSGRVSGIYNEQFF.

V is TRBV4-1 and J is TRBJ1-2; 9 bases line up with TRBD1. The CDR3 extends over 16 amino acids. Trimming at V came to 9 bases and at J to 1 base, leaving 12 bases not matched to a gene. Germline V gives CDR1 MGHRA, CDR2 YSYEKL. CDR3 sequence (DNA): TGCGCCAGTTACCAACCCGGGACAGGGTATAACTATGGCTACACCTTC. Its protein is CASYQPGTGYNYGYTF.

J is TRBJ1-1 and V is TRBV5-1, with a possible D match to TRBD1 (6 bases). V gave up 3 bases and J gave up 1 base, with 10 bases separating them. The CDR3 contains 14 residues. The germline V gene encodes CDR1 SGHRS and CDR2 YFSETQ. CDR3 coding DNA: TGCGCCAGCAGCTGGTTGGACAGGAACACTGAAGCTTTCTTT. Its protein is CASSWLDRNTEAFF.

V and J are TRBV7-2 and TRBJ1-1; D may be TRBD1 (5 bases). Germline V gene data show CDR1 as SGHTA and CDR2 as FQGNSA. V lost 10 bases to trimming and J lost 4 bases, with 13 bases between them. The CDR3 totals 12 residues. The CDR3: CATGRGGTEAFF. The CDR3 bases are TGTGCCACCGGTCGGGGGGGCACTGAAGCTTTCTTT. Together with reference TRBV7-2 and TRBJ1-1, the CDR3 gives the full variable domain: GAGVSQSPSNKVTEKGKDVELRCDPISGHTALYWYRQSLGQGLEFLIYFQGNSAPDKSGLPSDRFSAERTGGSVSTLTIQRTQQEDSAVYLCATGRGGTEAFFGQGTRLTVV.

The chain uses TRBV28 and TRBJ1-2; TRBD1 agrees at 9 bases. Trimming cost V 5 bases and J 6 bases; bases outside gene matches: 13. The CDR3 has 16 residues. Germline V lookup: CDR1 MDHEN, CDR2 SYDVKM. The CDR3 DNA reads TGTGCCAGCAGTCCCTACCTGACAGGGGGAAAGGATGGCTACACCTTC. As protein: CASSPYLTGGKDGYTF.